Presented here are 7 T cell receptor beta chains from one specimen sequenced in a study of cytomegalovirus exposure and HLA in healthy donors (dated by TCRdb to 2016 to 2017). Libraries came from the immunoSEQ multiplex PCR assay. For the multiplex PCR, a mixture combining 60 forward primers for TCR Vbeta segments and 13 reverse primers for TCR Jbeta segments was used. TCRdb limited this immuneACCESS table to in-frame rearrangements with V and J called. A share of clones is missing; checked studies link under half to unresolved V genes, and the rest is unexplained. The sample includes under 250,000 clones, with 70% to 85% observed a single time. 1.7% of the sample belongs to the ten largest clones. Specimen: PBMCs. The receptors originated from a man over 45 in good health and CMV-seronegative.

As concerns this clone: The sample has other DNA sequences that encode this CDR3 too. The genes are TRBV7-9 and TRBJ1-4; no clear D. CDR1 and CDR2 (germline): SEHNR, FQNEAQ (reference sequence). V lost 5 bases and J 3 bases, leaving 7 bases between the germline ends. The CDR3 runs 13 residues. In nucleotides, the CDR3 is TGTGCCAGCAGCCTGGGCCCTAATGAAAAACTGTTTTTT. This sequence encodes CASSLGPNEKLFF.

V usage is TRBV7-2 and J usage is TRBJ1-5; the D gene is possibly TRBD1 (6 bases). The CDR3 runs 17 residues. V shed 4 bases and J shed 0 bases, with 16 bases lying between them. Germline assignment: CDR1 SGHTA and CDR2 FQGNSA. The CDR3: CASSYTGTKNSNQPQHF. In nucleotides, the CDR3 is TGTGCCAGCAGCTATACCGGGACAAAAAATAGCAATCAGCCCCAGCATTTT.

The CDR3 loop is CASSQQAASYEQYF. CDR3 bases: TGTGCCAGCAGCCAGCAAGCGGCCTCCTACGAGCAGTACTTC. The J gene is TRBJ2-7, the V gene TRBV27; tentatively, D is TRBD2 (5 bases). Germline V lookup: CDR1 MNHEY, CDR2 SMNVEV (reference sequence). The CDR3 spans 14 residues. Trimming shortened V by 6 bases and J by 0 bases, and 12 bases separated the two germline ends.

In the case of this clone: Given the absence of the conserved phenylalanine or tryptophan at the CDR3 end, a read error is likely. The chain is built from TRBV11-2 and TRBJ2-7, with 8 bases matching TRBD1. This CDR3 has 15 amino acids. Per the germline V gene, CDR1 is SGHAT and CDR2 is FQNNGV. V was pared by 3 bases and J by 6 bases, with 10 bases of the junction left unmatched. CDR3 in DNA: TGTGCCAGCAGCTTTACCAAACAGGGGGAAAGCGAGCAGTACCTC. It codes for CASSFTKQGESEQYL.

This chain links TRBV9 with TRBJ2-5, with TRBD1 matching 9 bases. J lost 5 bases, V lost 3 bases, and 8 bases had no gene match. The germline V gene encodes CDR1 SGDLS and CDR2 YYNGEE. CDR3 size: 15 residues. CDR3 residues: CASSATGTGWETQYF. The DNA for the CDR3 is TGTGCCAGCAGCGCCACCGGGACAGGGTGGGAGACCCAGTACTTC.

This chain joins TRBV6-1 and TRBJ2-7; 9 nucleotides align to TRBD2. The CDR3 spans 15 residues. The trim removed 3 bases at V and 5 bases at J, leaving 8 bases unmatched. CDR1 MNHNS and CDR2 SASEGT come from the germline V gene. The CDR3: CASSDRASGINEQYF. The CDR3, as DNA: TGTGCCAGCAGTGATCGGGCTAGCGGGATCAACGAGCAGTACTTC.

The V call is TRBV30, the J call TRBJ1-4, with a possible D match to TRBD1 (5 bases). CDR3 length: 14 residues. Germline lookup yields CDR1 GTSNPN and CDR2 SVGIG (reference sequence). The germline V and J ends were trimmed by 1 base and 5 bases, with 11 bases remaining between them. The DNA for the CDR3 is TGTGCCTGGAGTGGGGTCAGGGTCAATGAAAAACTGTTTTTT. This encodes CAWSGVRVNEKLFF.